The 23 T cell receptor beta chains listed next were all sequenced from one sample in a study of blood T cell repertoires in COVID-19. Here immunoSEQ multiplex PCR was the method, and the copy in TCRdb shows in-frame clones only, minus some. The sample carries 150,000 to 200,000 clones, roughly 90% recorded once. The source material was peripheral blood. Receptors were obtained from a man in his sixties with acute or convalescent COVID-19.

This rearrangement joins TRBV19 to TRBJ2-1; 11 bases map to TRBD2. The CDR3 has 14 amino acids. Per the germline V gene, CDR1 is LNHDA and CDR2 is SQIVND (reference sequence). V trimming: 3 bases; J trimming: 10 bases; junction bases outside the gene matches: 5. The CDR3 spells CASSISGGAGEQFF. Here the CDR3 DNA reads TGTGCCAGTAGTATTAGCGGGGGGGCCGGGGAGCAGTTCTTC.

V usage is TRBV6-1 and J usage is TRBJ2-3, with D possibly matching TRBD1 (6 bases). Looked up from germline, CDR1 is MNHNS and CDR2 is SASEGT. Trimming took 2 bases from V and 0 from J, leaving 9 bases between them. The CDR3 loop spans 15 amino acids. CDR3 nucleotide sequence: TGTGCCAGCAGTGAACAGGGGTTTAGCACAGATACGCAGTATTTT. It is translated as CASSEQGFSTDTQYF.

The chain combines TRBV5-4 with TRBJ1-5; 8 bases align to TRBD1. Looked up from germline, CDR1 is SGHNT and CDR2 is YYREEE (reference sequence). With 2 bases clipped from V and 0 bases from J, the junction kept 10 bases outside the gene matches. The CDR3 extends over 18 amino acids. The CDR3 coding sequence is TGTGCCAGCAGCTTTCGAGACAGGGGTGGGTATAGCAATCAGCCCCAGCATTTT. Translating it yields CASSFRDRGGYSNQPQHF.

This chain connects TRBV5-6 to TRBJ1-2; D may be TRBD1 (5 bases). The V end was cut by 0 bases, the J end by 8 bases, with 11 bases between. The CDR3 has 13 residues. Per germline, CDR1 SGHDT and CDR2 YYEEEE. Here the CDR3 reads CASSLDSGLGYTF. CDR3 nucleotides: TGTGCCAGCAGCTTGGATTCAGGGTTGGGCTACACCTTC.

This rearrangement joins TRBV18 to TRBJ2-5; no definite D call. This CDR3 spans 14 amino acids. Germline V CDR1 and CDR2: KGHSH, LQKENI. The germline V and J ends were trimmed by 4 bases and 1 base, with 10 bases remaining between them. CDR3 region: CASSRDTIQETQYF. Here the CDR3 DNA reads TGTGCCAGCTCACGCGACACCATCCAAGAGACCCAGTACTTC.

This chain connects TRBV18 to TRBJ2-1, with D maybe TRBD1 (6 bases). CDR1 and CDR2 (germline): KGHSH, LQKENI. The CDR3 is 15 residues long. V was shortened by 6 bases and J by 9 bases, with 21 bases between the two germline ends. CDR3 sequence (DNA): TGTGCCAGCTCCCCCGGGGACATCGTACCTCCTGAGCAGTTCTTC. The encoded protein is CASSPGDIVPPEQFF.

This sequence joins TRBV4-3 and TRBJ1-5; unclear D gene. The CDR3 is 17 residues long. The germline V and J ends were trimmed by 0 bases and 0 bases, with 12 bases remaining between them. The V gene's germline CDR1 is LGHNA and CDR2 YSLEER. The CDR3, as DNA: TGCGCCAGCAGCCAAGAATCGGCGGGAGATAGCAATCAGCCCCAGCATTTT. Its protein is CASSQESAGDSNQPQHF.

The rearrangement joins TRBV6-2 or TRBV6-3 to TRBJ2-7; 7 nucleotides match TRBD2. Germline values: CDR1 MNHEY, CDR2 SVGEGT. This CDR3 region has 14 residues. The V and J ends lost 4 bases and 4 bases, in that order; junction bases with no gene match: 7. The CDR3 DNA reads TGTGCCAGCAGTTTGGGCGGGGGTGGATACGAGCAGTACTTC. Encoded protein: CASSLGGGGYEQYF.

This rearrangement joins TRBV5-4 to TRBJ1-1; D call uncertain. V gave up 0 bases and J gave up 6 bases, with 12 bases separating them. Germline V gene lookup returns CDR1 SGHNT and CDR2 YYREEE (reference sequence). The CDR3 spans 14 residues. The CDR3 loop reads CASSLGGVAAEAFF. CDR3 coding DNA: TGTGCCAGCAGCTTGGGGGGAGTAGCGGCTGAAGCTTTCTTT. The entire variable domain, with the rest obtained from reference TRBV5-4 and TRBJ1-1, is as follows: ETGVTQSPTHLIKTRGQQVTLRCSSQSGHNTVSWYQQALGQGPQFIFQYYREEENGRGNFPPRFSGLQFPNYSSELNVNALELDDSALYLCASSLGGVAAEAFFGQGTRLTVV.

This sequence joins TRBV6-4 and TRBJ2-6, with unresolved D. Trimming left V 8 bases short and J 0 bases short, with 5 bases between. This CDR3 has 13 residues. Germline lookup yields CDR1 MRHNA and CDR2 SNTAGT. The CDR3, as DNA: TGTGCCAGCCGTAGCTCTGGGGCCAACGTCCTGACTTTC. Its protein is CASRSSGANVLTF.

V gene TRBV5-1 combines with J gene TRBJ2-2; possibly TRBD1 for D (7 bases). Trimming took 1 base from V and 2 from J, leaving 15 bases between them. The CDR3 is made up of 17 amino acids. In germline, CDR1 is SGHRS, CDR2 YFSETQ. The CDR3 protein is CASSLTGGQSNTGELFF. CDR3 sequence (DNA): TGCGCCAGCAGCTTGACCGGGGGACAGAGCAACACCGGGGAGCTGTTTTTT.

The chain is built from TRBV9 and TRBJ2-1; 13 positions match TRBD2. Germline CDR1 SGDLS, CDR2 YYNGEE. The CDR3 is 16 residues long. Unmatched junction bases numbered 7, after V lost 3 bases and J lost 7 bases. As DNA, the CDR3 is TGTGCCAGCAGCGGAACTAGCGGGGGGGCTGGTAATGAGCAGTTCTTC. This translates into CASSGTSGGAGNEQFF.

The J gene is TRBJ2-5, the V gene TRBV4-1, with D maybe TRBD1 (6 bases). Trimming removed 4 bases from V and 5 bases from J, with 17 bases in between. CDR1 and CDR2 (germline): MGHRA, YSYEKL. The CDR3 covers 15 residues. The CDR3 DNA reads TGCGCCAGCAGCCGGACAGTCGCCATTAGCGAGACCCAGTACTTC. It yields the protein CASSRTVAISETQYF.

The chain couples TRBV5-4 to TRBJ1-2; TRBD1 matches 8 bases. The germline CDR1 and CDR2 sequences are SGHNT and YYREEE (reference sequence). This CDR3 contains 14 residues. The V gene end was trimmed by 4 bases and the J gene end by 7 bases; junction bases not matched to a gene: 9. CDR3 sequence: CASSPGQGQGGYTF. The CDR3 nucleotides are TGTGCCAGCAGCCCTGGACAGGGCCAAGGTGGCTACACCTTC.

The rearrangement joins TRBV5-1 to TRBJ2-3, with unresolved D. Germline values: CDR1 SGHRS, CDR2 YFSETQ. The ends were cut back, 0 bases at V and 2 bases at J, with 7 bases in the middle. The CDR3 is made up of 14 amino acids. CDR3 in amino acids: CASSLALFTDTQYF. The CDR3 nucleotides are TGCGCCAGCAGCTTGGCACTGTTCACAGATACGCAGTATTTT.

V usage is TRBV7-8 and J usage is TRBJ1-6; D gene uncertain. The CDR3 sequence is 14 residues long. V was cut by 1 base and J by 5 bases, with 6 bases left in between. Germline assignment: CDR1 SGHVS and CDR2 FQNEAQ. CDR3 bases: TGTGCCAGCAGCTTAGTCGGGGATAATTCACCCCTCCACTTT. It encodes CASSLVGDNSPLHF.

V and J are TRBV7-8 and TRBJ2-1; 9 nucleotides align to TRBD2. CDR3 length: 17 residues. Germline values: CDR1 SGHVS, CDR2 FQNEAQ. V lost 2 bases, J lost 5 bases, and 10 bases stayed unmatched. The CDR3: CASSLNGGGALNNEQFF. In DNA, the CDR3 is TGTGCCAGCAGCTTAAACGGCGGGGGGGCCTTAAACAATGAGCAGTTCTTC.

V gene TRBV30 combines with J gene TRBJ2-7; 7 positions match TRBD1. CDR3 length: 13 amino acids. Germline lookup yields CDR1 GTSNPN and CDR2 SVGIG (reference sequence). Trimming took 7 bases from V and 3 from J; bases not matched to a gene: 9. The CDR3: CAYDRQGFYEQYF. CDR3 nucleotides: TGTGCCTACGATCGACAGGGATTCTACGAGCAGTACTTC. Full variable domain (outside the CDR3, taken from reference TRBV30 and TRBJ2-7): SQTIHQWPATLVQPVGSPLSLECTVEGTSNPNLYWYRQAAGRGLQLLFYSVGIGQISSEVPQNLSASRPQDRQFILSSKKLLLSDSGFYLCAYDRQGFYEQYFGPGTRLTVT.

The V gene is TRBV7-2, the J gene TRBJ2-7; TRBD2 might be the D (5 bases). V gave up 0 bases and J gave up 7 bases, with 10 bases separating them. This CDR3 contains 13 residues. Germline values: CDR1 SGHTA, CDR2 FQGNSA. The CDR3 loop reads CASSLALAREQYF. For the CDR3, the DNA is TGTGCCAGCAGCTTAGCCCTAGCTCGTGAGCAGTACTTC.

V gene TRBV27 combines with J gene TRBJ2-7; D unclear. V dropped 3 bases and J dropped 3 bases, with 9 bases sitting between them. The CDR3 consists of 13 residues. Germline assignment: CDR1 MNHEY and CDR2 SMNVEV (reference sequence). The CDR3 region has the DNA TGTGCCAGCAGTTTTGGTAACTTCTACGAGCAGTACTTC. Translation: CASSFGNFYEQYF.

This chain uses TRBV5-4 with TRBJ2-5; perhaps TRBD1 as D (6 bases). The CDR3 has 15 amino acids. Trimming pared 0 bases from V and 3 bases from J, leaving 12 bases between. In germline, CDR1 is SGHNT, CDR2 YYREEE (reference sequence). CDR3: CASSLGATGKETQYF. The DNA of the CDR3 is TGTGCCAGCAGCTTGGGTGCTACAGGGAAAGAGACCCAGTACTTC.

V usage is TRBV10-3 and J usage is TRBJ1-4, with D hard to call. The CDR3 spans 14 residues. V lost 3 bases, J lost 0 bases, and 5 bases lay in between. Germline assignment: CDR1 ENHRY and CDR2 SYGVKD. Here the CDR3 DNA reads TGTGCCATCAGTGAATCTGCAACTAATGAAAAACTGTTTTTT. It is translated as CAISESATNEKLFF.

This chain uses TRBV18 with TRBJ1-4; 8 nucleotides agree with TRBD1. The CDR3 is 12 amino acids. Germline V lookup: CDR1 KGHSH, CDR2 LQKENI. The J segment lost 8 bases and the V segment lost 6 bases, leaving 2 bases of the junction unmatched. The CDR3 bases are TGTGCCAGCTCGGACAGGGTCGAAAAACTGTTTTTT. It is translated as CASSDRVEKLFF. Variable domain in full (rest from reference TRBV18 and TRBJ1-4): NAGVMQNPRHLVRRRGQEARLRCSPMKGHSHVYWYRQLPEEGLKFMVYLQKENIIDESGMPKERFSAEFPKEGPSILRIQQVVRGDSAAYFCASSDRVEKLFFGSGTQLSVL.